The 29 T cell receptor beta chains below come from one sample, sequenced in a study of memory CD4+ T cells and cytomegalovirus serostatus. The sort gate was single viable CD3+CD4+CD8-CD45RO+ cells for memory CD4+ T cells. This table comes from immunoSEQ multiplex PCR, and its TCRdb copy is limited to in-frame clones, with some not included. The top ten clones hold around 0.81% of a sample with just under 65,000 clones, about 74% of them seen once. Sequenced: memory CD4+ T cells from blood. Receptor source: an adult in good health and CMV-seronegative.

The V and J genes are TRBV29-1 and TRBJ2-5, with 8 bases lining up with TRBD1. Per the germline V gene, CDR1 is SQVTM and CDR2 is ANQGSEA. This CDR3 spans 13 amino acids. Unmatched junction bases numbered 8, after V lost 7 bases and J lost 4 bases. CDR3 sequence (DNA): TGCAGCGCCCGGACAGGGAGTGGAGAGACCCAGTACTTC. Its translation: CSARTGSGETQYF. Full variable domain (missing parts from reference TRBV29-1 and TRBJ2-5): SAVISQKPSRDICQRGTSLTIQCQVDSQVTMMFWYRQQPGQSLTLIATANQGSEATYESGFVIDKFPISRPNLTFSTLTVSNMSPEDSSIYLCSARTGSGETQYFGPGTRLLVL.

This chain joins TRBV30 and TRBJ1-3; D is undetermined. The CDR3 consists of 13 residues. Trimming left V 2 bases short and J 2 bases short, with 7 bases between. Germline V gene lookup returns CDR1 GTSNPN and CDR2 SVGIG (reference sequence). CDR3 in amino acids: CAWSIGTGNTIYF. The CDR3 DNA follows: TGTGCCTGGAGTATAGGGACTGGAAACACCATATATTTT.

The chain couples TRBV15 to TRBJ1-5, with D uncertain. CDR3 length: 18 residues. With 2 bases removed from V and 0 bases from J, the gap between germline ends came to 17 bases. CDR1 is LNHNV, CDR2 YYDKDF, per germline (reference sequence). CDR3 sequence (DNA): TGTGCCACCAGCAGAAGTTTACCGACGTGGAATAGCAATCAGCCCCAGCATTTT. Protein: CATSRSLPTWNSNQPQHF.

The chain is built from TRBV19 and TRBJ2-7, with TRBD1 matching 7 bases. The ends lost 3 bases at V and 2 bases at J; junction bases unmatched: 13. The CDR3 contains 17 residues. CDR1 and CDR2 from the germline V gene are LNHDA and SQIVND (reference sequence). CDR3 amino acids: CASSIEAVAGGTYEQYF. The CDR3 nucleotides read TGTGCCAGTAGTATTGAGGCTGTGGCAGGGGGAACCTACGAGCAGTACTTC.

This CDR3 is CSEGWGTEAFF. As DNA, the CDR3 is TGCAGTGAGGGGTGGGGCACTGAAGCTTTCTTT. This chain links TRBV20-1 with TRBJ1-1; D is possibly TRBD1 (5 bases). The CDR3 contains 11 residues. The germline gives CDR1 DFQATT, CDR2 SNEGSKA (reference sequence). Deletions cut 7 bases from V and 4 bases from J, with 10 bases between.

This clone was seen more than once but under ten times. This rearrangement joins TRBV19 to TRBJ1-2; D possibly corresponds to TRBD1 (5 bases). Germline CDR1 and CDR2: LNHDA and SQIVND (reference sequence). This CDR3 contains 18 residues. Trimming took off 6 bases at V and 1 base at J, with 24 bases between the two ends. This CDR3 reads CASREHSGTAELNYGYTF. The CDR3 bases are TGTGCCAGTAGGGAACACAGCGGGACCGCGGAGCTTAACTATGGCTACACCTTC.

This clone is a singleton in its sample. The chain uses TRBV30 and TRBJ2-7; 9 bases agree with TRBD1. V shed 7 bases and J 7 bases; nucleotides not matched to a gene: 11. CDR3 length equals 13 residues. Germline CDR1 reads GTSNPN; CDR2 reads SVGIG (reference sequence). The CDR3 spells CAYMDRGMREQYF. The DNA of the CDR3 is TGTGCCTACATGGACAGGGGAATGAGGGAGCAGTACTTC.

The chain employs TRBV6-5 and TRBJ1-1; no clear D gene. This CDR3 is built from 11 residues. Germline CDR1 MNHEY, CDR2 SVGAGI. Trimming shortened V by 5 bases and J by 8 bases, and 9 bases separated the two germline ends. The CDR3 nucleotides read TGTGCCAGCAGTACCCTATCAGAAGCTTTCTTT. Amino acid sequence: CASSTLSEAFF.

The rearrangement uses TRBV19 and TRBJ2-7, with D unresolved. Germline V gene lookup returns CDR1 LNHDA and CDR2 SQIVND (reference sequence). The V end was cut by 1 base, the J end by 3 bases, with 7 bases between. This CDR3 contains 13 residues. CDR3 sequence (DNA): TGTGCCAGTAGTATAGGACTCCGCTACGAGCAGTACTTC. It codes for CASSIGLRYEQYF.

J is TRBJ2-3 and V is TRBV15; 12 nucleotides agree with TRBD2. This CDR3 is built from 16 residues. V dropped 3 bases and J dropped 2; count of bases not matched to a gene: 3. The germline CDR1 and CDR2 sequences are LNHNV and YYDKDF (reference sequence). CDR3 bases: TGTGCCACCAGCAGTGGACTAGCGGGACCCACAGATACGCAGTATTTT. Translating it yields CATSSGLAGPTDTQYF.

The chain combines TRBV27 with TRBJ2-6; TRBD1 is a possible D gene (5 bases). The CDR3 covers 15 residues. V gave up 6 bases and J gave up 0 bases, with 9 bases separating them. Per germline, CDR1 MNHEY and CDR2 SMNVEV (reference sequence). DNA of the CDR3: TGTGCCAGCAGACATGACAGCTCTGGGGCCAACGTCCTGACTTTC. Its protein is CASRHDSSGANVLTF.

CDR3 DNA: TGTGCCAGCAGCCTGACAGGGGGCAGAGGAAAACTGTTTTTT. This gives the protein CASSLTGGRGKLFF. The gene calls are TRBV25-1 and TRBJ1-4; 10 nucleotides align to TRBD1. The CDR3 has 14 amino acids. The V and J ends lost 6 bases and 10 bases, in that order; junction bases with no gene match: 8. The germline gives CDR1 MGHDK, CDR2 SYGVNS.

The chain joins TRBV11-2 to TRBJ2-6; 9 bases map to TRBD1. The CDR3 runs 18 residues. Germline V gene sequence: CDR1 SGHAT, CDR2 FQNNGV. V was clipped by 5 bases and J by 3 bases; unmatched bases: 11. CDR3 region: CASSTKHRGLGGANVLTF. In DNA, the CDR3 is TGTGCCAGCAGCACAAAACACAGGGGGCTCGGTGGGGCCAACGTCCTGACTTTC. Supplemented by reference TRBV11-2 and TRBJ2-6, the full variable domain reads EAGVAQSPRYKIIEKRQSVAFWCNPISGHATLYWYQQILGQGPKLLIQFQNNGVVDDSQLPKDRFSAERLKGVDSTLKIQPAKLEDSAVYLCASSTKHRGLGGANVLTFGAGSRLTVL.

The chain employs TRBV19 and TRBJ1-1; D possibly corresponds to TRBD1 (5 bases). V shed 5 bases and J shed 4 bases, with 11 bases lying between them. Per the germline V gene, CDR1 is LNHDA and CDR2 is SQIVND (reference sequence). This CDR3 is built from 13 residues. For the CDR3, the DNA is TGTGCCAGTAGTGGCCAGGGTGGCACTGAAGCTTTCTTT. It specifies CASSGQGGTEAFF.

This chain uses TRBV28 with TRBJ2-5; a weak D match, TRBD2 (5 bases). Germline CDR1 and CDR2: MDHEN and SYDVKM. The V and J ends lost 6 bases and 4 bases respectively, with 12 bases between them. This CDR3 spans 13 amino acids. The CDR3 nucleotides are TGTGCCAGCAGCCGCCCGGGGAGAGAGACCCAGTACTTC. Its protein product is CASSRPGRETQYF.

V and J are TRBV30 and TRBJ2-7; 7 positions match TRBD1. The CDR3 contains 13 residues. Germline loops: CDR1 GTSNPN, CDR2 SVGIG (reference sequence). J lost 6 bases, V lost 4 bases, and 9 bases had no gene match. Here the CDR3 reads CAWTRDRGREQYF. The CDR3, as DNA: TGTGCCTGGACCCGGGACAGAGGGCGCGAGCAGTACTTC. Based on the CDR3 plus reference TRBV30 and TRBJ2-7, the full variable domain is SQTIHQWPATLVQPVGSPLSLECTVEGTSNPNLYWYRQAAGRGLQLLFYSVGIGQISSEVPQNLSASRPQDRQFILSSKKLLLSDSGFYLCAWTRDRGREQYFGPGTRLTVT.

V is TRBV29-1 and J is TRBJ2-1, with TRBD2 matching over 9 bases. J gave up 7 bases and V 8 bases, and 9 bases lay outside the gene matches. Germline CDR1 reads SQVTM; CDR2 reads ANQGSEA. CDR3 length equals 13 residues. CDR3 coding DNA: TGCAGCTTTACTAGCGGGTGGGGGAATGAGCAGTTCTTC. Amino acids: CSFTSGWGNEQFF.

The V and J genes are TRBV5-1 and TRBJ2-1; 9 nucleotides align to TRBD2. Per the germline V gene, CDR1 is SGHRS and CDR2 is YFSETQ. The V and J ends lost 0 bases and 4 bases, in that order; junction bases with no gene match: 11. The CDR3 is 18 residues long. As DNA, the CDR3 is TGCGCCAGCAGCTTGGCGCCCCCTGGAGCGGGGGGATACAATGAGCAGTTCTTC. Protein product: CASSLAPPGAGGYNEQFF.

The table lists this clone with a few counts. The chain carries TRBV19 and TRBJ1-2; D not certain. The CDR3 runs to 13 residues. The V gene lost 3 bases and the J gene lost 4 bases, with 9 bases spanning the gap. Per germline, CDR1 LNHDA and CDR2 SQIVND (reference sequence). The CDR3 DNA sequence: TGTGCCAGTAGTATCGCTCAGCGCTATGGCTACACCTTC. It yields the protein CASSIAQRYGYTF.

J is TRBJ2-1 and V is TRBV6-5; D perhaps matches TRBD2 (6 bases). The V gene lost 0 bases and the J gene lost 7 bases, with 16 bases spanning the gap. CDR3 length equals 16 residues. CDR1 is MNHEY, CDR2 SVGAGI, per germline. The CDR3, as DNA: TGTGCCAGCAGTTACTCGGCGGTGGAGGGATTGAATGAGCAGTTCTTC. Translated, it gives CASSYSAVEGLNEQFF.

The V gene is TRBV2, the J gene TRBJ1-5, with a possible D match to TRBD1 (5 bases). Germline lookup yields CDR1 SNHLY and CDR2 FYNNEI. V was cut by 4 bases and J by 5 bases, with 15 bases left in between. CDR3 length: 15 amino acids. As DNA, the CDR3 is TGTGCCAGCAGTGGAGTGGGGGGAGAGTATCAGCCCCAGCATTTT. Translating it yields CASSGVGGEYQPQHF.

This clone ranks as medium-sized. This chain uses TRBV29-1 with TRBJ1-1; D may be TRBD1 (5 bases). The V end was cut by 8 bases, the J end by 1 base, with 17 bases between. The CDR3 runs to 14 residues. Germline V gene lookup returns CDR1 SQVTM and CDR2 ANQGSEA. The CDR3 DNA reads TGCAGCACGGGCAGAGGGACGGCGAACACTGAAGCTTTCTTT. Translating it yields CSTGRGTANTEAFF.

This clone was observed a few times. The chain uses TRBV29-1 and TRBJ2-1; the match to TRBD1 covers 10 bases. Trimming at V came to 4 bases and at J to 7 bases, leaving 7 bases not matched to a gene. Germline CDR1 and CDR2: SQVTM and ANQGSEA. This CDR3 comprises 14 residues. The CDR3 nucleotides are TGCAGCGTTGTTTGGACAGGGGGTTGGAATGAGCAGTTCTTC. Its protein product is CSVVWTGGWNEQFF.

The gene calls are TRBV9 and TRBJ1-2; TRBD1 is a possible D gene (5 bases). V was shortened by 3 bases and J by 4 bases, with 10 bases between the two germline ends. CDR3 length: 13 residues. The germline CDR1 and CDR2 sequences are SGDLS and YYNGEE. DNA of the CDR3: TGTGCCAGCAGCGACGGTGGGGGCTATGGCTACACCTTC. This sequence encodes CASSDGGGYGYTF.

The chain employs TRBV5-1 and TRBJ1-4; 9 bases agree with TRBD1. The CDR3 spans 17 residues. Germline CDR1 SGHRS, CDR2 YFSETQ. Trimming at V came to 0 bases and at J to 5 bases, leaving 8 bases not matched to a gene. The CDR3 region is CASSLARTGVSNEKLFF. The CDR3 DNA sequence: TGCGCCAGCAGCTTGGCTAGGACAGGGGTCTCAAATGAAAAACTGTTTTTT.

This rearrangement joins TRBV5-4 to TRBJ2-5; the D is unclear. With 3 bases removed from V and 0 bases from J, the gap between germline ends came to 6 bases. The CDR3 has 13 residues. Germline V gene lookup returns CDR1 SGHNT and CDR2 YYREEE (reference sequence). The CDR3 is CASSSDNQETQYF. The CDR3 DNA follows: TGTGCCAGCAGCTCCGACAACCAAGAGACCCAGTACTTC.

The chain links TRBV6-1 to TRBJ1-2; D not certain. Per the germline V gene, CDR1 is MNHNS and CDR2 is SASEGT. V was cut by 7 bases and J by 8 bases, with 11 bases left in between. This CDR3 is built from 11 residues. The CDR3 bases are TGTGCCAGCACCTCGGGTCACGGCTACACCTTC. Its translation is CASTSGHGYTF.

CDR3 loop: CASRKKDRSRAEAFF. The DNA for the CDR3 is TGTGCCAGTAGGAAAAAGGACAGGTCTCGAGCTGAAGCTTTCTTT. The J gene is TRBJ1-1, the V gene TRBV19; 7 bases map to TRBD1. Germline assignment: CDR1 LNHDA and CDR2 SQIVND (reference sequence). After removal of 6 bases from V and 6 bases from J, the junction contained 13 bases not matched to a gene. The CDR3 runs 15 residues.

The genes are TRBV6-5 and TRBJ2-1, with TRBD1 identical over 12 bases. V shed 2 bases and J 9 bases; nucleotides not matched to a gene: 8. The CDR3 spans 16 residues. Looked up from germline, CDR1 is MNHEY and CDR2 is SVGAGI. The CDR3 here is CASSYPGTGGTGEQFF. The CDR3 DNA reads as TGTGCCAGCAGTTACCCCGGGACAGGGGGCACGGGTGAGCAGTTCTTC.